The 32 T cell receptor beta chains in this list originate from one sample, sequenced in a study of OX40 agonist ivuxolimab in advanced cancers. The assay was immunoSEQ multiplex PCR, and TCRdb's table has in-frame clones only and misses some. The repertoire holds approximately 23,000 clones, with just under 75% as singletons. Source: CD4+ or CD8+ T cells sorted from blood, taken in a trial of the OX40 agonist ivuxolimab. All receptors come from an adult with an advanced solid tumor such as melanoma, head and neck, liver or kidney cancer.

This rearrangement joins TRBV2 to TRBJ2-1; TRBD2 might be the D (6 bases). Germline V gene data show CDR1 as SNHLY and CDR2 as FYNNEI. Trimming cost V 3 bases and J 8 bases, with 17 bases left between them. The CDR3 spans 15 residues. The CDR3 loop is CASSESASAVDEQFF. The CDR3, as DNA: TGTGCCAGCAGTGAGTCGGCTAGCGCCGTCGATGAGCAGTTCTTC.

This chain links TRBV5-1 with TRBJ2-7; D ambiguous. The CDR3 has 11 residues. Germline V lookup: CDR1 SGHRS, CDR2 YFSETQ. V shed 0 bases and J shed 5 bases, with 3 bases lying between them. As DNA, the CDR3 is TGCGCCAGCAGCTTGGCCAACGAGCAGTACTTC. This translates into CASSLANEQYF.

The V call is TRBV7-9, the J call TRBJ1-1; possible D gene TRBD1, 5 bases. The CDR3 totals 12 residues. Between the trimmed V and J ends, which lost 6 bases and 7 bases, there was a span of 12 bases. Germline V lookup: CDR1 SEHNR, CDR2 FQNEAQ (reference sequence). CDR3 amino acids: CASSSGGVEAFF. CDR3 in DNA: TGTGCCAGCAGTTCGGGGGGTGTTGAAGCTTTCTTT.

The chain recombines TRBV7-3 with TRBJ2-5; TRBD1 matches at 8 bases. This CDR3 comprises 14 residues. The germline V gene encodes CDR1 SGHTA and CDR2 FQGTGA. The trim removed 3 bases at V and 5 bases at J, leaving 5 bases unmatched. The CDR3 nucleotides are TGTGCCAGCAGCTTGCAGGGGGCCGTCGAGACCCAGTACTTC. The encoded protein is CASSLQGAVETQYF. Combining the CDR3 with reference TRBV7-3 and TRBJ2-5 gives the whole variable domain GAGVSQTPSNKVTEKGKYVELRCDPISGHTALYWYRQSLGQGPEFLIYFQGTGAADDSGLPNDRFFAVRPEGSVSTLKIQRTERGDSAVYLCASSLQGAVETQYFGPGTRLLVL.

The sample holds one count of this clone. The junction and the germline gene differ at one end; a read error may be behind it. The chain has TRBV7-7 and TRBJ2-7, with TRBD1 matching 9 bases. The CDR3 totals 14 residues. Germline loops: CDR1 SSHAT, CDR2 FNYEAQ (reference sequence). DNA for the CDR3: TGTGCTAGCAGTCCGGGGACAGGGTACTTAGAGCAGTACTTC. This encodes CASSPGTGYLEQYF.

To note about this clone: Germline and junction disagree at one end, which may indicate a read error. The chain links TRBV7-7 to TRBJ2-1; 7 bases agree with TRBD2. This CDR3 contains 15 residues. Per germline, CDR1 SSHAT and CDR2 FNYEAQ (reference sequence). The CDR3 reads CASSLGSGVNNEQFF. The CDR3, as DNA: TGTGCTAGCAGCTTAGGAAGCGGGGTAAACAATGAGCAGTTCTTC.

CDR3 DNA: TGCGCCAGCAGATGCCGGGATAGGAGCACAGATACGCAGTATTTT. This translates into CASRCRDRSTDTQYF. The chain carries TRBV23-1 and TRBJ2-3; D is possibly TRBD2 (5 bases). TRBV23-1 is an ORF, and what it does is uncertain. The V end was cut by 6 bases, the J end by 0 bases, with 13 bases between. This CDR3 is built from 15 residues.

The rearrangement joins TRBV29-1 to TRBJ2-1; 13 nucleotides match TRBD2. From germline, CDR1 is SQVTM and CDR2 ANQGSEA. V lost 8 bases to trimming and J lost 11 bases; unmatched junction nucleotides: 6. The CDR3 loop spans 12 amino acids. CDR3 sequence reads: CSLRTSGGKQFF. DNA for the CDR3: TGCAGCCTTCGGACTAGCGGGGGCAAGCAGTTCTTC.

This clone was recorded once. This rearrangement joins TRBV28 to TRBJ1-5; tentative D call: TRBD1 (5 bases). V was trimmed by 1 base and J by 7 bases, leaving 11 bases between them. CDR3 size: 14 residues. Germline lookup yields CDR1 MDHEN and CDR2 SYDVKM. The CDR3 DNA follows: TGTGCCAGCAGTTTATTGACAGTCAGCCAGCCCCAGCATTTT. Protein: CASSLLTVSQPQHF.

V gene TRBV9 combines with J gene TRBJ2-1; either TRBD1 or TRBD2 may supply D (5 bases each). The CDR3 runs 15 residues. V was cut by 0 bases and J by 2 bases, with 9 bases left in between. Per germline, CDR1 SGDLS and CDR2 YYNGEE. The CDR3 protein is CASSVGGEPYNEQFF. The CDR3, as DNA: TGTGCCAGCAGCGTAGGAGGGGAGCCCTACAATGAGCAGTTCTTC.

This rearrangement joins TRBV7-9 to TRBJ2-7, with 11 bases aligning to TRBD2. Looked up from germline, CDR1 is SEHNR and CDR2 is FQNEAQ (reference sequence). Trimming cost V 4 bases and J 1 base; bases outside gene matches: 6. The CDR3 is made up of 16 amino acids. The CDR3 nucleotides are TGTGCCAGCAGCTCCGCTAGCGGGGGGACTTCCTACGAGCAGTACTTC. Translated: CASSSASGGTSYEQYF.

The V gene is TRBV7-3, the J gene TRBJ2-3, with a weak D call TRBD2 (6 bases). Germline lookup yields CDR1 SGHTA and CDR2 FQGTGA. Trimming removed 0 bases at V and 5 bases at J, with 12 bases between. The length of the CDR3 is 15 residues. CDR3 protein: CASSLTGGGGDTQYF. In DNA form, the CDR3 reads TGTGCCAGCAGCTTAACCGGGGGAGGTGGAGATACGCAGTATTTT.

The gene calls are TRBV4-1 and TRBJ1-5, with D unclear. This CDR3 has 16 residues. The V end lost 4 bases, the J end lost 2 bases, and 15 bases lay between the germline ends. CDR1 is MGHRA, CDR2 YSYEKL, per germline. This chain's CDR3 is CASSLGSALGNQPQHF. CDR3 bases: TGCGCCAGCAGCCTCGGAAGTGCGTTAGGCAATCAGCCCCAGCATTTT.

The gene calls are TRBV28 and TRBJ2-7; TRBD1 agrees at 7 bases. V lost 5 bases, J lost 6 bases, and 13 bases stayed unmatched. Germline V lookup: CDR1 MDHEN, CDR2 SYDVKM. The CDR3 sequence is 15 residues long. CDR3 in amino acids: CASSKGQLGDREQYF. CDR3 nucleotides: TGTGCCAGCAGTAAGGGACAGCTTGGGGACCGCGAGCAGTACTTC.

The CDR3 region is CASSPTGIPTDTQYF. The CDR3 DNA reads as TGTGCCAGCAGCCCTACAGGGATTCCCACAGATACGCAGTATTTT. V is TRBV5-5 and J is TRBJ2-3; D is perhaps TRBD1 (6 bases). Germline loops: CDR1 SGHKS, CDR2 YYEKEE (reference sequence). CDR3 length: 15 residues. Trimming cost V 4 bases and J 2 bases, with 14 bases left between them. The full variable domain, in which reference TRBV5-5 and TRBJ2-3 provide the parts outside the CDR3, is DAGVTQSPTHLIKTRGQQVTLRCSPISGHKSVSWYQQVLGQGPQFIFQYYEKEERGRGNFPDRFSARQFPNYSSELNVNALLLGDSALYLCASSPTGIPTDTQYFGPGTRLTVL.

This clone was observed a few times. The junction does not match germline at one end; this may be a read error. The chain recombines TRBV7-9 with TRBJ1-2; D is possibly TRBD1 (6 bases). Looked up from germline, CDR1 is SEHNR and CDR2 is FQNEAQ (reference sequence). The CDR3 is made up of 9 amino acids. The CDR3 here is CASSLEGAF. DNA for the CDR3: TGTGCCAGCAGCTTAGAGGGGGCCTTC.

CDR3 amino acids: CASSVGQGPFSEAFF. The CDR3 DNA reads as TGTGCCAGCAGTGTTGGGCAAGGGCCCTTCTCTGAAGCTTTCTTT. V gene TRBV2 combines with J gene TRBJ1-1; D call uncertain. Between the trimmed V and J ends, which lost 4 bases and 6 bases, there was a span of 18 bases. Germline CDR1 and CDR2: SNHLY and FYNNEI. This CDR3 is built from 15 residues.

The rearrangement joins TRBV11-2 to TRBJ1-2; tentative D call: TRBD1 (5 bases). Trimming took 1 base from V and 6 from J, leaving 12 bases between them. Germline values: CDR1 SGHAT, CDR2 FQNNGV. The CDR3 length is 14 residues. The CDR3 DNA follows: TGTGCCAGCAGCTTAGGGCTCAGGGTCCATGGCTACACCTTC. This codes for CASSLGLRVHGYTF.

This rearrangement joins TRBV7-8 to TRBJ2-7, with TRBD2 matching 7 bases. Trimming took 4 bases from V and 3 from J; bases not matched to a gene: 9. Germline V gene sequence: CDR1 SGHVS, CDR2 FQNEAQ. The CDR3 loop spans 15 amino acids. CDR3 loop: CASSSGTTVLYEQYF. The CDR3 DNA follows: TGTGCCAGCAGCTCCGGGACTACTGTTCTCTACGAGCAGTACTTC. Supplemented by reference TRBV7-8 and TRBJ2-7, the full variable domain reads GAGVSQSPRYKVAKRGQDVALRCDPISGHVSLFWYQQALGQGPEFLTYFQNEAQLDKSGLPSDRFFAERPEGSVSTLKIQRTQQEDSAVYLCASSSGTTVLYEQYFGPGTRLTVT.

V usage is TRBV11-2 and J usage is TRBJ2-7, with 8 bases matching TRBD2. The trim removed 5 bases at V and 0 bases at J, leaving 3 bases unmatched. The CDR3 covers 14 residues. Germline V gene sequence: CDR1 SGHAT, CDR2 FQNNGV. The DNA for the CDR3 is TGTGCCAGCAGCCCCGGGACTAGCTCCTACGAGCAGTACTTC. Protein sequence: CASSPGTSSYEQYF.

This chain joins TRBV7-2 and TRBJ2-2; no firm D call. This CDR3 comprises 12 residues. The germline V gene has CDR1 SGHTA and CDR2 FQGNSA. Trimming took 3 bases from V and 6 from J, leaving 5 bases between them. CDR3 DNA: TGTGCCAGCAGCTTTCATGCCGGGGAGCTGTTTTTT. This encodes CASSFHAGELFF.

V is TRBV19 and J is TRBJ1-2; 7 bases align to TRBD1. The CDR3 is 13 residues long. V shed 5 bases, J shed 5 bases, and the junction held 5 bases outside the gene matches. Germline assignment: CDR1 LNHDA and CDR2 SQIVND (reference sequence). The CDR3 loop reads CASSWRTGYGYTF. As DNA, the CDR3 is TGTGCCAGTAGTTGGCGGACAGGTTATGGCTACACCTTC.

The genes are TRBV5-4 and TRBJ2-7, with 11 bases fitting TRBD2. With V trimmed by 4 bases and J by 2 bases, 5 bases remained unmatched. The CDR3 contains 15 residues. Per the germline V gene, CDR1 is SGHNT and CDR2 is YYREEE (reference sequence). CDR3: CASSLPSGGTYEQYF. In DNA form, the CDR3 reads TGTGCCAGCAGCCTCCCTAGCGGGGGGACCTACGAGCAGTACTTC.

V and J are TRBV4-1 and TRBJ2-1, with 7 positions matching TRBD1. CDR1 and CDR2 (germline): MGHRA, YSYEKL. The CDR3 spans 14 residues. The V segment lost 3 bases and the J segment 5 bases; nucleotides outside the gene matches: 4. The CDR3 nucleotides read TGCGCCAGCAGCCAGGGCACAGGGGACAATGAGCAGTTCTTC. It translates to CASSQGTGDNEQFF.

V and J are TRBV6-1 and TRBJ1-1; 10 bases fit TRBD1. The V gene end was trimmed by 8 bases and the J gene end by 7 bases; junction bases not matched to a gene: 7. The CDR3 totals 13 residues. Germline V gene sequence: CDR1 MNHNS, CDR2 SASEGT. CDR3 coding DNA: TGTGCCAGCGCCAGGGACAGGGGAGATGAAGCTTTCTTT. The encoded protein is CASARDRGDEAFF.

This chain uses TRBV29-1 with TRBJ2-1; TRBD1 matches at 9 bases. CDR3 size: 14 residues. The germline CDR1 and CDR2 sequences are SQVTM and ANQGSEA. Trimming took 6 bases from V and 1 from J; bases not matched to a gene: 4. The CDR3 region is CSVAGQGSYNEQFF. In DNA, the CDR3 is TGCAGCGTCGCGGGACAGGGATCCTACAATGAGCAGTTCTTC.

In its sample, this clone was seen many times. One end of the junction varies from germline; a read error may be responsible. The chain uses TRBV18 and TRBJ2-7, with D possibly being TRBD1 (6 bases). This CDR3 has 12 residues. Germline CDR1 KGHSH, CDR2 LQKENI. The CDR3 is CASSPQGHEQYF. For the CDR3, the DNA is TGTGCCAGCTCGCCACAGGGTCACGAGCAGTACTTC.

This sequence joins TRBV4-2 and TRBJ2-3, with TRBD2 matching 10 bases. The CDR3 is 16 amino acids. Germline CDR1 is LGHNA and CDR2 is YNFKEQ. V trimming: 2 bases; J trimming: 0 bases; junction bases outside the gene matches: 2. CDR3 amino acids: CASSQPSGSSTDTQYF. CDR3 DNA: TGTGCCAGCAGCCAACCTAGCGGGAGTAGCACAGATACGCAGTATTTT.

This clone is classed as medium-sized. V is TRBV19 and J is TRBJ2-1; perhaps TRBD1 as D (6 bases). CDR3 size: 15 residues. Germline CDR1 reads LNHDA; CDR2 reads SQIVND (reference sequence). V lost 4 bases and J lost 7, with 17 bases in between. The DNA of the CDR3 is TGTGCCAGTAGTACCGGGACACCGACCTTGAATGAGCAGTTCTTC. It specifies CASSTGTPTLNEQFF. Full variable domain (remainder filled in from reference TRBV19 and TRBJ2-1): DGGITQSPKYLFRKEGQNVTLSCEQNLNHDAMYWYRQDPGQGLRLIYYSQIVNDFQKGDIAEGYSVSREKKESFPLTVTSAQKNPTAFYLCASSTGTPTLNEQFFGPGTRLTVL.

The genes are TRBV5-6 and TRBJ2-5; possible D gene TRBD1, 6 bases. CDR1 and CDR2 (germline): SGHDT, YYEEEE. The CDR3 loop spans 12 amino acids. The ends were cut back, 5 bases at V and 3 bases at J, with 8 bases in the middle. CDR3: CASRAGEETQYF. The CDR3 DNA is TGTGCCAGCAGGGCAGGGGAAGAGACCCAGTACTTC.

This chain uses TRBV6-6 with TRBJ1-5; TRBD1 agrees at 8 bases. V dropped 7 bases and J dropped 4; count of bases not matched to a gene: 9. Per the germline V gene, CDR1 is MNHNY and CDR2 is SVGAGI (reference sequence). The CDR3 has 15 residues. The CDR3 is CASNAGQEGNQPQHF. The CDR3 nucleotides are TGTGCCAGCAACGCGGGACAGGAGGGAAATCAGCCCCAGCATTTT.

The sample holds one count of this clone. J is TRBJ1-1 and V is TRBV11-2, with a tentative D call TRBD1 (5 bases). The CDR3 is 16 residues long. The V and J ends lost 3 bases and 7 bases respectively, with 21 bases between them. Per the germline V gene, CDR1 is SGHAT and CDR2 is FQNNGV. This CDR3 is CASSFGLYRGEDEAFF. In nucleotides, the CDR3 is TGTGCCAGCAGCTTCGGTTTATATCGGGGCGAGGATGAAGCTTTCTTT.